A single sample is the source of the 22 T cell receptor beta chains below, sequenced in a study of T cell changes during pregnancy in multiple sclerosis (dated by TCRdb to the late 2010s). Receptor amplification or capture employed the immunoSEQ multiplex PCR assay. As stored in TCRdb, this immuneACCESS dataset retains in-frame rearrangements with V and J assigned. A fraction of the clones does not appear; measured against another copy, unresolved V genes explain less than half of the discrepancy, and the remainder lacks a known reason. For this sample there are around 69,000 clones; roughly 88% appear just once. 2% to 2.5% of the sample belongs to the ten largest clones. The input for sequencing was peripheral blood, taken in the second trimester of pregnancy. Every receptor here comes from a female donor in good health, enrolled as a control in a pregnancy study.

This clone has just one count. This rearrangement joins TRBV28 to TRBJ2-3, with D tentatively TRBD1 (6 bases). The CDR3 consists of 15 residues. The V end was cut by 6 bases, the J end by 7 bases, with 20 bases between. Germline V gene data show CDR1 as MDHEN and CDR2 as SYDVKM. The CDR3 spells CASSQSKDSGNTQYF. CDR3 DNA: TGTGCCAGCAGCCAATCTAAGGACAGTGGAAATACGCAGTATTTT.

V is TRBV4-2 and J is TRBJ1-2; 8 bases line up with TRBD1. The CDR3 extends over 17 amino acids. V shed 0 bases and J 6 bases; nucleotides not matched to a gene: 12. Germline V CDR1 and CDR2: LGHNA, YNFKEQ. CDR3: CASSQDHPQTGVNGYTF. CDR3 in DNA: TGTGCCAGCAGCCAAGATCACCCTCAGACAGGGGTAAATGGCTACACCTTC.

This clone was counted a single time. This chain connects TRBV5-5 to TRBJ2-5; the D gene is possibly TRBD2 (6 bases). V was pared by 6 bases and J by 3 bases, with 21 bases between. The CDR3 sequence is 16 residues long. Germline V CDR1 and CDR2: SGHKS, YYEKEE (reference sequence). The CDR3 DNA reads TGTGCCAGCACCCACATTGGGCAGGGAGGTAAAGAGACCCAGTACTTC. The encoded protein is CASTHIGQGGKETQYF.

The chain carries TRBV18 and TRBJ1-4, with D perhaps matching TRBD1 (5 bases). V was cut by 2 bases and J by 1 base, with 11 bases left in between. Per germline, CDR1 KGHSH and CDR2 LQKENI. This CDR3 spans 16 amino acids. The CDR3 loop reads CASSPTQGGTNEKLFF. In DNA form, the CDR3 reads TGTGCCAGCTCACCAACCCAGGGCGGAACTAATGAAAAACTGTTTTTT.

The chain couples TRBV5-5 to TRBJ1-2, with 7 bases aligning to TRBD1. This CDR3 region has 14 residues. The germline CDR1 and CDR2 sequences are SGHKS and YYEKEE (reference sequence). Germline trimming cut 1 base from V and 13 bases from J; bases unmatched to any gene: 13. The CDR3 is CASSLWDRTASGTF. CDR3 sequence (DNA): TGTGCCAGCAGCTTGTGGGACAGAACCGCCTCGGGCACCTTC.

This chain uses TRBV12-5 with TRBJ1-1; a weak D match, TRBD1 (6 bases). The CDR3 has 20 amino acids. Trimming pared 2 bases from V and 0 bases from J, leaving 25 bases between. Germline V gene sequence: CDR1 LGHNT, CDR2 FRNRAP. Here the CDR3 reads CASGLTPPITGGLMNTEAFF. The CDR3 nucleotides are TGTGCTAGTGGTTTGACGCCACCCATCACGGGGGGCTTAATGAACACTGAAGCTTTCTTT.

This clone has a single count. The chain is built from TRBV6-1 and TRBJ2-1, with 9 nucleotides matching TRBD1. Looked up from germline, CDR1 is MNHNS and CDR2 is SASEGT. CDR3 length: 14 residues. The ends lost 4 bases at V and 9 bases at J; junction bases unmatched: 7. The CDR3 loop reads CASSALGQGGEQFF. In DNA, the CDR3 is TGTGCCAGCAGTGCATTGGGACAGGGCGGTGAGCAGTTCTTC.

The chain combines TRBV7-9 with TRBJ2-1; 8 nucleotides line up with TRBD2. V was pared by 5 bases and J by 3 bases, with 3 bases of the junction left unmatched. The CDR3 runs 14 residues. Germline V gene data show CDR1 as SEHNR and CDR2 as FQNEAQ (reference sequence). This CDR3 reads CASSAGTSYNEQFF. CDR3 in DNA: TGTGCCAGCAGCGCCGGGACTAGCTACAATGAGCAGTTCTTC.

The chain combines TRBV30 with TRBJ1-1; possible D gene TRBD1, 6 bases. Deletions cut 2 bases from V and 5 bases from J, with 12 bases between. Germline-derived CDR1 and CDR2 are GTSNPN and SVGIG (reference sequence). The length of the CDR3 is 13 residues. The CDR3 DNA sequence: TGTGCCTGGAGTATGACAGGTTGGACTGAAGCTTTCTTT. Protein product: CAWSMTGWTEAFF.

V gene TRBV4-2 combines with J gene TRBJ2-3, with 8 nucleotides matching TRBD2. Germline-derived CDR1 and CDR2 are LGHNA and YNFKEQ. The CDR3 has 18 residues. Unmatched junction bases numbered 12, after V lost 1 base and J lost 3 bases. The CDR3 nucleotides are TGTGCCAGCAGCCAAGTCCAATCCAGCGGGGGAGATACAGATACGCAGTATTTT. Its protein is CASSQVQSSGGDTDTQYF.

The chain couples TRBV4-2 to TRBJ1-5, with D unresolved. This CDR3 has 13 amino acids. The germline V and J ends were trimmed by 0 bases and 6 bases, with 6 bases remaining between them. Germline V CDR1 and CDR2: LGHNA, YNFKEQ. CDR3 amino acids: CASSQDAAQPQHF. CDR3 DNA sequence: TGTGCCAGCAGCCAAGATGCGGCTCAGCCCCAGCATTTT.

The chain uses TRBV18 and TRBJ2-1, with a possible D match to TRBD2 (6 bases). The CDR3 covers 15 residues. Trimming left V 6 bases short and J 10 bases short, with 22 bases between. Per the germline V gene, CDR1 is KGHSH and CDR2 is LQKENI. The CDR3 protein is CASSRRDWTIGEQFF. CDR3 DNA: TGTGCCAGCTCCCGCCGGGACTGGACCATAGGGGAGCAGTTCTTC.

This clone is a singleton in its sample. The J gene is TRBJ2-1, the V gene TRBV5-1; no reliable D call. Trimming took off 2 bases at V and 9 bases at J, with 9 bases between the two ends. Germline values: CDR1 SGHRS, CDR2 YFSETQ. The CDR3 runs 12 residues. This chain's CDR3 is CASSLRDREQFF. CDR3 DNA: TGCGCCAGCAGCTTACGAGATCGTGAGCAGTTCTTC.

In this sample, this clone turned up many times. V usage is TRBV19 and J usage is TRBJ2-2; 8 bases map to TRBD2. Germline V CDR1 and CDR2: LNHDA, SQIVND (reference sequence). This CDR3 spans 18 amino acids. J was trimmed by 3 bases and V by 9 bases; bases with no gene match: 18. Here the CDR3 reads CASLPSREGQWHTGELFF. The CDR3 DNA is TGTGCCAGCCTTCCGTCCCGGGAGGGCCAGTGGCACACCGGGGAGCTGTTTTTT.

This chain uses TRBV2 with TRBJ2-1; 7 bases map to TRBD2. V lost 10 bases, J lost 12 bases, and 12 bases stayed unmatched. The CDR3 covers 12 residues. Germline V lookup: CDR1 SNHLY, CDR2 FYNNEI. Here the CDR3 reads CAKGTGGERQFF. In nucleotides, the CDR3 is TGTGCCAAAGGGACGGGGGGAGAGCGGCAGTTCTTC.

The rearrangement joins TRBV4-1 to TRBJ2-5; a weak D match, TRBD2 (6 bases). Per the germline V gene, CDR1 is MGHRA and CDR2 is YSYEKL. V was shortened by 4 bases and J by 5 bases, with 14 bases between the two germline ends. The CDR3 covers 14 residues. Here the CDR3 reads CASSLSTSEETQYF. DNA for the CDR3: TGCGCCAGCAGCCTCTCGACTAGTGAGGAGACCCAGTACTTC.

The CDR3 reads CASSVGGGAVGELFF. The CDR3 nucleotides are TGTGCCAGCAGCGTTGGCGGGGGGGCGGTCGGGGAGCTGTTTTTT. The rearrangement links TRBV9 to TRBJ2-2; 9 nucleotides agree with TRBD2. The ends lost 2 bases at V and 7 bases at J; junction bases unmatched: 6. CDR1 SGDLS and CDR2 YYNGEE come from the germline V gene. The CDR3 loop spans 15 amino acids. Supplemented by reference TRBV9 and TRBJ2-2, the full variable domain reads DSGVTQTPKHLITATGQRVTLRCSPRSGDLSVYWYQQSLDQGLQFLIQYYNGEERAKGNILERFSAQQFPDLHSELNLSSLELGDSALYFCASSVGGGAVGELFFGEGSRLTVL.

Worth noting for this clone: The junction departs from germline at one end; a sequencing error may be responsible. The chain has TRBV9 and TRBJ2-2, with 9 bases that match TRBD1. The CDR3 consists of 17 residues. Germline CDR1 SGDLS, CDR2 YYNGEE. CDR3 DNA: TGTGCCAGCAGCGTCGCGGCACAGGGGGCGAATACCGGGGAGCTGTTTTTT. It translates to CASSVAAQGANTGELFF.

The V call is TRBV21-1, the J call TRBJ2-2; the D segment call TRBD1 is taken from the table without a DNA check. TRBV21-1 is a listed pseudogene. This CDR3 comprises 16 residues. CDR3 residues: CASSKESGQYTGELFF. CDR3 sequence (DNA): TGTGCCAGCAGCAAAGAATCGGGACAGTACACCGGGGAGCTGTTTTTT.

A single count supports this clone. The rearrangement joins TRBV10-3 to TRBJ2-1, with D uncertain. The CDR3 is made up of 12 amino acids. V was pared by 3 bases and J by 6 bases, with 6 bases between. The germline gives CDR1 ENHRY, CDR2 SYGVKD. CDR3 amino acids: CAISEYLNEQFF. The CDR3, as DNA: TGTGCCATCAGTGAATATCTCAATGAGCAGTTCTTC.

V and J are TRBV7-8 and TRBJ2-7; D might be TRBD1 (6 bases). This CDR3 has 13 residues. The germline CDR1 and CDR2 sequences are SGHVS and FQNEAQ. The V gene lost 0 bases and the J gene lost 6 bases, with 9 bases spanning the gap. The CDR3 is CASSLATRGEQYF. CDR3 nucleotide sequence: TGTGCCAGCAGCTTAGCGACCAGGGGCGAGCAGTACTTC.

The chain is built from TRBV30 and TRBJ1-4, with D possibly TRBD1 on 6 matching bases. The CDR3 has 17 residues. V was shortened by 8 bases and J by 6 bases, with 28 bases between the two germline ends. Germline V gene sequence: CDR1 GTSNPN, CDR2 SVGIG (reference sequence). The chain's CDR3 is CAGRGAARLDHDEKLFF. DNA for the CDR3: TGTGCCGGGCGGGGGGCTGCGAGGCTGGACCATGATGAAAAACTGTTTTTT.